These 14 T cell receptor beta chains were all obtained from the same sample, sequenced in a study of tumor and adjacent non-tumor tissue in lung cancer. This sample's RNA came from whole unsorted tissue. TCRbeta libraries were built with three rounds of nested PCR, modified from ARM-PCR. TCRdb fed the multiplex PCR reads into MiXCR, producing one record per CDR3 protein. This sample carries 110,000 or so distinct CDR3 sequences, about 75% of them seen once, and the ten largest clones take around a third. The material sequenced was lung tumor tissue. The origin of the receptors is a woman aged 60 to 75 with non-small cell lung cancer.

In regard to this clonotype: It is likely a read error, because the conserved phenylalanine at the end of the CDR3 is missing. The chain joins TRBV11-2 to TRBJ2-3; D unresolved. CDR3 length: 11 amino acids. Trimming stripped 9 bases from V and 8 bases from J, with 12 bases between. In germline, CDR1 is SGHAT, CDR2 FQNNGV. The CDR3 sequence: CARSSTPTQYL. The CDR3 DNA sequence: TGTGCCAGAAGTTCTACGCCTACGCAGTATTTG.

The count of this clonotype is one. This may arise from a read error, as a much more abundant clone is one base away. The rearrangement uses TRBV6-2 or TRBV6-3 and TRBJ1-2, with unresolved D. Germline V gene data show CDR1 as MNHEY and CDR2 as SVGEGT. V was cut by 4 bases and J by 3 bases, with 9 bases left in between. This CDR3 is built from 13 residues. CDR3 bases: TGTGCCAGCAGTTGGCGGGGAGACTATGGCTACACCTTC. Translation: CASSWRGDYGYTF.

The V call is TRBV5-1, the J call TRBJ2-7, with 9 bases that match TRBD1. Germline V gives CDR1 SGHRS, CDR2 YFSETQ. This CDR3 spans 14 amino acids. V shed 5 bases, J shed 13 bases, and the junction held 16 bases outside the gene matches. The CDR3 region is CASRKGQGAYEDYF. DNA for the CDR3: TGCGCCAGCAGAAAGGGACAGGGAGCCTACGAGGATTACTTC. The full variable domain, rest sourced from reference TRBV5-1 and TRBJ2-7, is KAGVTQTPRYLIKTRGQQVTLSCSPISGHRSVSWYQQTPGQGLQFLFEYFSETQRNKGNFPGRFSGRQFSNSRSEMNVSTLELGDSALYLCASRKGQGAYEDYFGPGTRLTVT.

This clonotype was recorded at least ten times. The genes are TRBV6-1 and TRBJ2-5; D is unclear. Germline V lookup: CDR1 MNHNS, CDR2 SASEGT. Deletions cut 1 base from V and 5 bases from J, with 11 bases between. The CDR3 is 14 amino acids. CDR3 sequence reads: CASSEGRRGETQYF. CDR3 nucleotide sequence: TGTGCCAGCAGTGAAGGCCGCCGAGGTGAGACCCAGTACTTC.

Remarks on this clonotype: A junction end diverges from the germline sequence, so it may reflect a read error. The chain recombines TRBV11-2 with TRBJ2-3, with D hard to call. This CDR3 region has 15 residues. The germline V gene encodes CDR1 SGHAT and CDR2 FQNNGV. CDR3 bases: TGCGCCAGCAGCGCCACCGTGACGGCCACAGATACGCGGTATTTT. It encodes CASSATVTATDTRYF.

The chain carries TRBV5-6 and TRBJ2-3, with D hard to call. The V gene's germline CDR1 is SGHDT and CDR2 YYEEEE. V gave up 0 bases and J gave up 3 bases, with 11 bases separating them. This CDR3 is 15 amino acids long. This CDR3 reads CASSLGSDSTDTQYF. As DNA, the CDR3 is TGTGCCAGCAGCTTGGGGTCCGATAGTACAGATACGCAGTATTTT. Full variable domain (outside the CDR3, taken from reference TRBV5-6 and TRBJ2-3): DAGVTQSPTHLIKTRGQQVTLRCSPKSGHDTVSWYQQALGQGPQFIFQYYEEEERQRGNFPDRFSGHQFPNYSSELNVNALLLGDSALYLCASSLGSDSTDTQYFGPGTRLTVL.

Remarks on this clonotype: The CDR3 does not close with the conserved phenylalanine or tryptophan, likely indicating a read error. The chain links TRBV20-1 to TRBJ2-5, with a possible D match to TRBD2 (5 bases). V was clipped by 6 bases and J by 5 bases, with 13 bases between them. Germline CDR1 DFQATT, CDR2 SNEGSKA (reference sequence). CDR3 length equals 12 residues. The CDR3 nucleotides read TGCAGTGCCCGTATCGGGGTTGAGACCCAGTACTTA. It specifies CSARIGVETQYL.

In regard to this clonotype: A read error may explain this, as a much larger clone is one base away. This chain uses TRBV6-2 or TRBV6-3 with TRBJ1-1; 8 bases are shared with TRBD1. Germline loops: CDR1 MNHEY, CDR2 SVGEGT. The CDR3 consists of 14 residues. Written as DNA, the CDR3 is TGTGCCAGCAATTACGGACAGGGGAACACTGAAGCTTTCTTT. Its protein is CASNYGQGNTEAFF.

On this clonotype itself: A read error is likely, as this CDR3 ends without the conserved phenylalanine or tryptophan. The DNA is omitted, as the CDR3 cannot be located on it reliably, and the CDR3 follows TCRdb's listing. V usage is TRBV4-3 and J usage is TRBJ2-5; the table assigns TRBD1, which was not confirmed against the DNA. Looked up from germline, CDR1 is LGHNA and CDR2 is YSLEER. The CDR3 spans 15 residues, counting both ends. The CDR3 here is CASSQDHRDVGTQYL.

Of note for this clonotype: A much larger clone lies one base from this, so it may be a read error. The chain combines TRBV29-1 with TRBJ2-2, with D perhaps matching TRBD2 (6 bases). V lost 4 bases and J lost 1, with 16 bases in between. The germline V gene encodes CDR1 SQVTM and CDR2 ANQGSEA. The CDR3 has 16 amino acids. As DNA, the CDR3 is TGCAGCGTTGGGGTATCGGGAGTACGGAACACCGGGGAGCTGTTTTTT. This gives the protein CSVGVSGVRNTGELFF.

In the case of this clonotype: Compared with germline, one end of the junction differs, possibly owing to a read error. The rearrangement joins TRBV6-5 to TRBJ1-3; 10 nucleotides align to TRBD1. Germline-derived CDR1 and CDR2 are MNHEY and SVGAGI. This CDR3 has 17 residues. CDR3 coding DNA: TGTGCCAGTAGTTATACGGACAGGGGGTATACAGGAAACACCATATATTTT. It is translated as CASSYTDRGYTGNTIYF.

This clonotype was found once. This may stem from a read error, because a much larger clone lies one nucleotide away. V is TRBV6-6 and J is TRBJ1-2; 9 positions match TRBD1. V dropped 2 bases and J dropped 8; count of bases not matched to a gene: 6. The CDR3 covers 14 residues. The V gene's germline CDR1 is MNHNY and CDR2 SVGAGI (reference sequence). The CDR3 coding sequence is TGTGCCAGCAGTTACGGGGGGACAGGGAGAGGCTACACCTTC. It is translated as CASSYGGTGRGYTF.

This clonotype was observed at least ten times. The rearrangement joins TRBV29-1 to TRBJ1-2; D is unresolved. The CDR3 contains 12 residues. V was pared by 4 bases and J by 4 bases, with 10 bases between. Looked up from germline, CDR1 is SQVTM and CDR2 is ANQGSEA. CDR3 amino acids: CSVVTTVYGYTF. CDR3 in DNA: TGCAGCGTTGTTACAACAGTCTATGGCTACACCTTC. The full variable domain, its missing parts supplied by reference TRBV29-1 and TRBJ1-2, is SAVISQKPSRDICQRGTSLTIQCQVDSQVTMMFWYRQQPGQSLTLIATANQGSEATYESGFVIDKFPISRPNLTFSTLTVSNMSPEDSSIYLCSVVTTVYGYTFGSGTRLTVV.

The chain is built from TRBV28 and TRBJ1-5; 7 nucleotides align to TRBD1. Germline trimming cut 3 bases from V and 5 bases from J; bases unmatched to any gene: 10. CDR1 MDHEN and CDR2 SYDVKM come from the germline V gene. The CDR3 sequence is 16 residues long. The CDR3 is CASSFVGRGPDQPQHF. The CDR3 bases are TGTGCCAGCAGTTTTGTGGGAAGGGGGCCCGATCAGCCCCAGCATTTT.